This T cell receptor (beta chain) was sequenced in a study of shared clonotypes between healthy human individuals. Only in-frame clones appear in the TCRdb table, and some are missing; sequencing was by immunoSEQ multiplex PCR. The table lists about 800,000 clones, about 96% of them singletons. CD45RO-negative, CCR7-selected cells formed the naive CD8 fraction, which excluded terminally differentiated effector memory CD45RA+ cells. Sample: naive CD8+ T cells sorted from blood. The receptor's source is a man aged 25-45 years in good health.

CDR3 loop: CASSVATRGAGELFF. The CDR3 DNA sequence: TGTGCCAGCAGCGTAGCTACTCGGGGGGCCGGGGAGCTGTTTTTT. This chain joins TRBV9 and TRBJ2-2, with TRBD2 identical over 7 bases. This CDR3 contains 15 residues. Germline V gene data show CDR1 as SGDLS and CDR2 as YYNGEE. V gave up 0 bases and J gave up 6 bases; unmatched junction bases: 5. Filled out from reference TRBV9 and TRBJ2-2, the complete variable domain reads DSGVTQTPKHLITATGQRVTLRCSPRSGDLSVYWYQQSLDQGLQFLIQYYNGEERAKGNILERFSAQQFPDLHSELNLSSLELGDSALYFCASSVATRGAGELFFGEGSRLTVL.